A single sample gave rise to the 15 T cell receptor beta chains below, sequenced in a study of blood T cell repertoires in COVID-19. Produced via immunoSEQ multiplex PCR; TCRdb's table is partial and in-frame only. This sample has about 210,000 clones; 85% occur once, and the top ten carry over 15%. Sample: PBMCs or T cells enriched from blood (not recorded which). These TCRs come from a man aged 35 to 55 who had recovered from COVID-19.

The V call is TRBV30, the J call TRBJ1-4; D is unclear. Germline values: CDR1 GTSNPN, CDR2 SVGIG (reference sequence). This CDR3 has 12 residues. V lost 2 bases to trimming and J lost 12 bases, with 13 bases between them. DNA for the CDR3: TGTGCCTGGAGTATGGTAGCAGCCGAACTGTTTTTT. It specifies CAWSMVAAELFF. Supplemented by reference TRBV30 and TRBJ1-4, the full variable domain reads SQTIHQWPATLVQPVGSPLSLECTVEGTSNPNLYWYRQAAGRGLQLLFYSVGIGQISSEVPQNLSASRPQDRQFILSSKKLLLSDSGFYLCAWSMVAAELFFGSGTQLSVL.

The chain employs TRBV7-2 and TRBJ2-2, with TRBD2 matching 10 bases. The CDR3 sequence is 15 residues long. Germline V gene lookup returns CDR1 SGHTA and CDR2 FQGNSA. V shed 6 bases, J shed 5 bases, and the junction held 6 bases outside the gene matches. The CDR3 DNA is TGTGCCAGCAGTCGGACTAGCGGCCGGACCGGGGAGCTGTTTTTT. Translated: CASSRTSGRTGELFF.

CDR3 protein: CASSLYTGPISGANVLTF. Here the CDR3 DNA reads TGTGCCAGCAGCTTATATACAGGACCCATCTCTGGGGCCAACGTCCTGACTTTC. The chain couples TRBV7-3 to TRBJ2-6; possible D gene TRBD1, 5 bases. CDR3 length: 18 residues. Trimming left V 2 bases short and J 0 bases short, with 14 bases between. Looked up from germline, CDR1 is SGHTA and CDR2 is FQGTGA.

The V gene is TRBV10-3, the J gene TRBJ2-1, with 11 bases identical to TRBD2. The V and J ends lost 6 bases and 1 base, in that order; junction bases with no gene match: 14. CDR1 and CDR2 (germline): ENHRY, SYGVKD. The CDR3 runs 19 residues. The CDR3 sequence: CAIRHNPLAGGPSYNEQFF. The CDR3 bases are TGTGCCATCAGGCACAACCCTTTAGCGGGAGGGCCATCCTACAATGAGCAGTTCTTC.

The chain combines TRBV7-9 with TRBJ1-1; D is unclear. The germline V gene has CDR1 SEHNR and CDR2 FQNEAQ (reference sequence). This CDR3 region has 14 residues. V was shortened by 6 bases and J by 1 base, with 12 bases between the two germline ends. The CDR3 coding sequence is TGTGCCAGCAGAGCCGTTACAGAGAACACTGAAGCTTTCTTT. Translated, it gives CASRAVTENTEAFF. Combining the CDR3 with reference TRBV7-9 and TRBJ1-1 gives the whole variable domain DTGVSQNPRHKITKRGQNVTFRCDPISEHNRLYWYRQTLGQGPEFLTYFQNEAQLEKSRLLSDRFSAERPKGSFSTLEIQRTEQGDSAMYLCASRAVTENTEAFFGQGTRLTVV.

This chain connects TRBV30 to TRBJ1-1; D possibly corresponds to TRBD1 (6 bases). Trimming shortened V by 3 bases and J by 5 bases, and 13 bases separated the two germline ends. The length of the CDR3 is 13 residues. Germline V gene lookup returns CDR1 GTSNPN and CDR2 SVGIG (reference sequence). The CDR3 region is CAWREQGWTEAFF. CDR3 bases: TGTGCCTGGAGAGAACAGGGCTGGACTGAAGCTTTCTTT.

The CDR3 reads CASSQVVAVTYEQYF. The DNA for the CDR3 is TGCGCCAGCAGCCAAGTAGTAGCCGTTACCTACGAGCAGTACTTC. The chain employs TRBV4-1 and TRBJ2-7, with unresolved D. The CDR3 spans 15 residues. V was shortened by 1 base and J by 2 bases, with 12 bases between the two germline ends. CDR1 and CDR2 (germline): MGHRA, YSYEKL.

V is TRBV19 and J is TRBJ2-1; unclear D gene. V lost 3 bases and J lost 11, with 14 bases in between. CDR1 is LNHDA and CDR2 is SQIVND in the germline V gene (reference sequence). This CDR3 region has 13 residues. This CDR3 reads CASSISPGSQQFF. CDR3 nucleotide sequence: TGTGCCAGTAGTATCTCGCCCGGTTCACAGCAGTTCTTC.

The V call is TRBV10-1, the J call TRBJ2-7, with D possibly being TRBD2 (7 bases). This CDR3 contains 15 residues. Trimming removed 1 base from V and 3 bases from J, with 13 bases in between. Germline V gives CDR1 WNHNN, CDR2 SYGVQD (reference sequence). The CDR3 loop reads CASSEYERDIYEQYF. CDR3 coding DNA: TGCGCCAGCAGTGAGTATGAGCGGGACATCTACGAGCAGTACTTC.

This sequence joins TRBV7-2 and TRBJ2-7; maybe TRBD2 (6 bases). Germline V gene lookup returns CDR1 SGHTA and CDR2 FQGNSA. The CDR3 sequence is 15 residues long. Trimming took 2 bases from V and 2 from J, leaving 13 bases between them. The CDR3 protein is CASSLQDGLPYEQYF. DNA of the CDR3: TGTGCCAGCAGCTTACAGGACGGACTACCCTACGAGCAGTACTTC.

This sequence joins TRBV7-2 and TRBJ2-2; a possible D gene is TRBD2 (7 bases). Trimming pared 0 bases from V and 8 bases from J, leaving 16 bases between. Germline V CDR1 and CDR2: SGHTA, FQGNSA. The CDR3 has 16 amino acids. CDR3 bases: TGTGCCAGCAGCTTAGCTTTTGGGGGGGGCACTGGGGAGCTGTTTTTT. Residues: CASSLAFGGGTGELFF.

The rearrangement uses TRBV7-8 and TRBJ1-3; perhaps TRBD1 as D (6 bases). This CDR3 region has 16 residues. Trimming took 1 base from V and 0 from J, leaving 10 bases between them. CDR1 SGHVS and CDR2 FQNEAQ come from the germline V gene. CDR3 bases: TGTGCCAGCAGCTTAGTACAGGGTCACTCTGGAAACACCATATATTTT. Translation: CASSLVQGHSGNTIYF.

The genes are TRBV19 and TRBJ1-5, with D perhaps matching TRBD1 (5 bases). V lost 3 bases and J 2 bases, leaving 17 bases between the germline ends. CDR1 and CDR2 from the germline V gene are LNHDA and SQIVND (reference sequence). CDR3 length: 17 amino acids. CDR3 region: CASSIGTGQWGNQPQHF. The CDR3 coding sequence is TGTGCCAGTAGTATCGGTACAGGCCAGTGGGGCAATCAGCCCCAGCATTTT. The full variable domain, completed using reference TRBV19 and TRBJ1-5, is DGGITQSPKYLFRKEGQNVTLSCEQNLNHDAMYWYRQDPGQGLRLIYYSQIVNDFQKGDIAEGYSVSREKKESFPLTVTSAQKNPTAFYLCASSIGTGQWGNQPQHFGDGTRLSIL.

The genes are TRBV2 and TRBJ2-7; 8 nucleotides agree with TRBD2. Germline V lookup: CDR1 SNHLY, CDR2 FYNNEI. Trimming at V came to 5 bases and at J to 6 bases, leaving 12 bases not matched to a gene. The CDR3 runs 15 residues. The CDR3 is CASSSSGTSTFEQYF. CDR3 DNA sequence: TGTGCCAGCAGTTCCTCCGGGACTAGTACGTTCGAGCAGTACTTC.

A remark on this clone: This CDR3 is also generated by other DNA sequences in the sample. The J gene is TRBJ2-7, the V gene TRBV12-3 or TRBV12-4; D possibly corresponds to TRBD2 (6 bases). Trimming left V 3 bases short and J 4 bases short, with 7 bases between. This CDR3 comprises 12 residues. For the CDR3, the DNA is TGTGCCAGCAGTTTCGGGACTTACGAGCAGTACTTC. Translated: CASSFGTYEQYF.